This TCR beta chain was sequenced for a study of control samples from healthy donors and cancer patients. The CDR3 has 15 residues. V was pared by 0 bases and J by 2 bases, with 11 bases between. Germline values: CDR1 SGHRS, CDR2 YFSETQ. Measured with immunoSEQ multiplex PCR; TCRdb has only the in-frame clones, and not every one. The table includes around 76,000 clones, roughly 89% detected once. This receptor was identified in a woman in her forties or fifties with colorectal cancer. The sample consisted of PBMCs. V usage is TRBV5-1 and J usage is TRBJ1-2; no clear D gene. CDR3 in DNA: TGCGCCAGCAGCTTGGGAACAGCCCTCAACTATGGCTACACCTTC. Translating it yields CASSLGTALNYGYTF.